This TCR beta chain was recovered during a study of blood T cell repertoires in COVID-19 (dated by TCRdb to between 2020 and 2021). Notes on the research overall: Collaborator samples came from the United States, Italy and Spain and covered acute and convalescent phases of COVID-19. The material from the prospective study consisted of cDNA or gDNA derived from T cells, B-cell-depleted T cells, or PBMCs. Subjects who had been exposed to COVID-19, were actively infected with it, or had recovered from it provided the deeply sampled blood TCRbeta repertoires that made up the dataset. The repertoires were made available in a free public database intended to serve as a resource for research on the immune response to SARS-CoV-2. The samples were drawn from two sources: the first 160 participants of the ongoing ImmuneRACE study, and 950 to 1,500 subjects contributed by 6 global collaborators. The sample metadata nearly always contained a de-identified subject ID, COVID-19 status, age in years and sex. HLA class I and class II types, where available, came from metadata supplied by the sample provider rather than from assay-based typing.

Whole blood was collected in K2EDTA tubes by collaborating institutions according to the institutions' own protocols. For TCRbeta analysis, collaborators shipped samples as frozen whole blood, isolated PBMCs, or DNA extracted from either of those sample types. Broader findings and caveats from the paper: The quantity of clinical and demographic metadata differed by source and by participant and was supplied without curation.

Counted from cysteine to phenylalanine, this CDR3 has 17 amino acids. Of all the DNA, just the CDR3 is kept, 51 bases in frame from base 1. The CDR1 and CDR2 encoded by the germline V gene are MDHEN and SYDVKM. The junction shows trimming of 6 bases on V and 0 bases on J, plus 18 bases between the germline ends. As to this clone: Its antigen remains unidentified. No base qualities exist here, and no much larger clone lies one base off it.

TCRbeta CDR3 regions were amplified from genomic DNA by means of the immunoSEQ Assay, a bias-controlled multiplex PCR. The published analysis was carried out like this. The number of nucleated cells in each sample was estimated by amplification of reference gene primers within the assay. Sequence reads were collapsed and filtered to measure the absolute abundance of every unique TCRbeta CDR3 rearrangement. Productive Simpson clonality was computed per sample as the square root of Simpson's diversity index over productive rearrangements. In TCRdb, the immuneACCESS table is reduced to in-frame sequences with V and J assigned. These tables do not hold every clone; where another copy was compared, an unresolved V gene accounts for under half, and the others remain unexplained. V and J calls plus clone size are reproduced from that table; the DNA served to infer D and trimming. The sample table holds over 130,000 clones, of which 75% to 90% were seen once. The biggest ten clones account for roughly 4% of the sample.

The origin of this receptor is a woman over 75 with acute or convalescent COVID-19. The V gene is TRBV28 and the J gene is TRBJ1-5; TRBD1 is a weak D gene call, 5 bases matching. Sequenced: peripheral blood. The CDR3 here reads CASRKILGLPSNQPQHF. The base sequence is TGTGCCAGCAGGAAAATCCTGGGACTCCCTAGCAATCAGCCCCAGCATTTT.